Below are 6 T cell receptor beta chains sequenced from a single sample in a study of vaccination effects on CD4 cells after COVID-19. Within the ViraFEST assay, antigen-specific CD4+ T cells underwent expansion with viral peptide pools prior to sequencing. Scientists isolated CD4+ T cells after an approximately 10-day culture period ended. Negative nucleocapsid antibody tests before and after vaccination confirmed no previous SARS-CoV-2 infection. This table comes from immunoSEQ multiplex PCR, and its TCRdb copy is limited to in-frame clones, with some not included. The top ten clones hold roughly 5% of a sample with about 25,000 clones, roughly 73% of them seen once. Their antigen targets remain unknown. The sequencing used CD4+ T cells from PBMCs cultured with SARS-CoV-2 spike peptides, collected before COVID-19 vaccination. These receptors were taken from a human donor who received a COVID-19 vaccine.

V is TRBV6-1 and J is TRBJ2-1; the D call may be TRBD1 or TRBD2 (5 bases each). The V and J ends lost 3 bases and 6 bases respectively, with 9 bases between them. This CDR3 spans 13 amino acids. In germline, CDR1 is MNHNS, CDR2 SASEGT. CDR3 amino acids: CASSDRGPNEQFF. The CDR3 DNA follows: TGTGCCAGCAGTGATCGGGGACCCAATGAGCAGTTCTTC.

This rearrangement joins TRBV3-1 (or the pseudogene TRBV3-2) to TRBJ2-5; D is perhaps TRBD2 (6 bases). The length of the CDR3 is 19 residues. Per the germline V gene, CDR1 is LGHDT and CDR2 is YNNKEL (reference sequence). The V and J ends lost 4 bases and 6 bases respectively, with 30 bases between them. The CDR3 DNA is TGTGCCAGCAGCCGGAAAGATCTGTGGGAGGAAGGGGAGTGGAAGACCCAGTACTTC. Its translation is CASSRKDLWEEGEWKTQYF.

In nucleotides, the CDR3 is TGTGCCACCAGTGATTCTTCCAGAACTGAAGCTTTCTTT. Translation: CATSDSSRTEAFF. V and J are TRBV24-1 and TRBJ1-1, with no clear D. This CDR3 is 13 amino acids long. V shed 2 bases and J shed 5 bases, with 8 bases lying between them. The V gene's germline CDR1 is KGHDR and CDR2 SFDVKD.

This CDR3 reads CASSQALAGAQETQYF. The CDR3 nucleotides are TGCGCCAGCAGCCAGGCGCTAGCGGGAGCCCAAGAGACCCAGTACTTC. This chain connects TRBV4-1 to TRBJ2-5, with 10 bases that match TRBD2. This CDR3 region has 16 residues. V lost 3 bases and J lost 1; bases outside the gene matches: 5. From germline, CDR1 is MGHRA and CDR2 YSYEKL.

The chain uses TRBV4-1 and TRBJ1-5, with D uncertain. The germline CDR1 and CDR2 sequences are MGHRA and YSYEKL. The CDR3 is 15 amino acids. Trimming cost V 8 bases and J 0 bases, with 14 bases left between them. The CDR3 DNA sequence: TGCGCCAGCTCCCCGGACGGTTATAGCAATCAGCCCCAGCATTTT. Its protein product is CASSPDGYSNQPQHF.

The chain couples TRBV19 to TRBJ1-3; D perhaps matches TRBD1 (6 bases). The germline gives CDR1 LNHDA, CDR2 SQIVND (reference sequence). The CDR3 has 15 residues. The V gene lost 7 bases and the J gene lost 8 bases, with 21 bases spanning the gap. For the CDR3, the DNA is TGTGCCAGTAATCAACAGGGAGTGGCTGGTTACACCATATATTTT. Its translation is CASNQQGVAGYTIYF. Full variable domain (rest looked up from reference TRBV19 and TRBJ1-3): DGGITQSPKYLFRKEGQNVTLSCEQNLNHDAMYWYRQDPGQGLRLIYYSQIVNDFQKGDIAEGYSVSREKKESFPLTVTSAQKNPTAFYLCASNQQGVAGYTIYFGEGSWLTVV.